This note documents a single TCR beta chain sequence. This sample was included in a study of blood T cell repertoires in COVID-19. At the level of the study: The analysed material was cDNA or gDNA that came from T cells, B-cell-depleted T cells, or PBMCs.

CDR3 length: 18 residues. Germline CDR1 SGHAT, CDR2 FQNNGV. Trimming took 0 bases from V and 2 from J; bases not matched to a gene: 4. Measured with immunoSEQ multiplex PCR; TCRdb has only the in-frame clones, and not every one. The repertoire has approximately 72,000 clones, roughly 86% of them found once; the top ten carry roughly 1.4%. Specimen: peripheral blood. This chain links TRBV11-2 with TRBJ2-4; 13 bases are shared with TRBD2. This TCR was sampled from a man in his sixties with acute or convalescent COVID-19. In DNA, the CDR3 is TGTGCCAGCAGCTTAGACCAGGGACTAGCGGGGACCAAAAACATTCAGTACTTC. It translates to CASSLDQGLAGTKNIQYF.